This entry concerns a single TCR beta chain. The data originate from a study of blood T cell repertoires in COVID-19. Study-wide context: T cells, B-cell-depleted T cells, or PBMCs provided the cDNA or gDNA that served as material.

Profiled with immunoSEQ multiplex PCR; TCRdb holds only in-frame clones, not every one. The sample holds 150,000 or so clones, roughly 93% seen once. The CDR3 covers 15 residues. The V gene end was trimmed by 2 bases and the J gene end by 5 bases; junction bases not matched to a gene: 3. Germline CDR1 reads ENHRY; CDR2 reads SYGVKD. The sample comprised peripheral blood. This clonotype was obtained from a woman in her forties or fifties with acute or convalescent COVID-19. The gene calls are TRBV10-3 and TRBJ2-7; 13 nucleotides align to TRBD2. The CDR3 loop is CAISETTSGRNEQYF. CDR3 nucleotide sequence: TGTGCCATCAGTGAGACGACTAGCGGGAGGAACGAGCAGTACTTC.